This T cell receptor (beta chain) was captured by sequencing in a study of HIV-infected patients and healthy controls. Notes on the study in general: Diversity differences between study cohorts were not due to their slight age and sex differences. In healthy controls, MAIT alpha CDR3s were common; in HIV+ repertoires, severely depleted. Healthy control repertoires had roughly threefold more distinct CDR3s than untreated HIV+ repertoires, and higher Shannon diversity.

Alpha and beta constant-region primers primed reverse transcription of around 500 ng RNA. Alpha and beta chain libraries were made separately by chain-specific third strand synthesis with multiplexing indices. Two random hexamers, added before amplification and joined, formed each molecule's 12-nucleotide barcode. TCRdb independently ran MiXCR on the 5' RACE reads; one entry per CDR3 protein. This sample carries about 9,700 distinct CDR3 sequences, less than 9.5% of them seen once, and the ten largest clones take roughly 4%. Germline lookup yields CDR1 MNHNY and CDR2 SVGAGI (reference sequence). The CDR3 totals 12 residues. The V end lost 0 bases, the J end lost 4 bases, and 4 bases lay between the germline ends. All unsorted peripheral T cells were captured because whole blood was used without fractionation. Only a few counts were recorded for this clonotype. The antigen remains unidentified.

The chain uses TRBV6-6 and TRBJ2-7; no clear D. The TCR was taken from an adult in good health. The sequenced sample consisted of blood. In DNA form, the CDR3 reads TGTGCCAGCAGTTACTCTACTTACGAGCAGTACTTC. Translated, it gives CASSYSTYEQYF.